The source of this T cell receptor beta chain is a study of response to subunit inactivated influenza vaccine. TCRdb reanalysed the RT-PCR reads using MiXCR and keeps one entry per CDR3 protein. The sample holds more than 400,000 distinct CDR3 sequences, roughly 7.6% seen once. Remarks on this clonotype: Its specificity is unknown.

V lost 4 bases and J lost 12, with 13 bases in between. The CDR3 totals 12 residues. Study-level results: A suggestion made by the authors is that each seasonal influenza vaccination recruits few new T cells.

The receptor was derived from a man between 50 and 75 years old who received an inactivated influenza vaccine. This chain connects TRBV12-3 or TRBV12-4 to TRBJ2-1; TRBD1 is a possible D gene (6 bases). Sequencing used PBMCs from blood, obtained around 2 years after vaccination. The CDR3 sequence is CASSYGQSAQFF. In nucleotides, the CDR3 is TGTGCCAGCAGTTACGGACAGTCGGCGCAGTTCTTC.